The rows below give T cell receptor beta chains drawn from one sample of a study of radiotherapy plus CTLA-4 blockade in lung cancer. The assay was immunoSEQ multiplex PCR, and TCRdb's table has in-frame clones only and misses some. The sample holds roughly 62,000 clones, roughly 80% seen once. Sequencing used peripheral blood, obtained from a patient treated with radiotherapy plus ipilimumab. The source is a human donor with non-small cell lung cancer who had a complete response to radiotherapy plus ipilimumab. CDR3s include the opening cysteine and the closing phenylalanine or tryptophan. The order of the fields is V gene, clone size, CDR3 protein. Expanded clones get a size class; other rows say once, few or many, or leave the size out.

TRBV5-1 | NA | CASSRTGEQGGEQFF
TRBV4-3 | NA | CASSQVHGALSLFF
TRBV19 | few | CASSAGANEQFF
TRBV7-8 | NA | CASSRNHREAFF
TRBV5-4 | NA | CASSLDSAGLFPGANVLTF
TRBV6-6 | NA | CASSYSSRAGNTIYF
TRBV14 | once | CASSQTGGHRGETQYF
TRBV30 | medium-sized | CAWSPDPGTEAFF
TRBV7-8 | NA | CASSSGTQETQYF
TRBV6-6 | NA | CASSPTSGANVLTF
TRBV27 | NA | CASSRMGNTGELFF
TRBV19 | once | CASRSNFGNEQFF
TRBV2 | NA | CASSPEGYNSPLHF
TRBV10-3 | NA | CAISTGPGENNEAFF
TRBV30 | NA | CAWSLAGGQPQHF
TRBV5-1 | NA | CASSETAGANVLTF
TRBV2 | once | CASSRSISSTDTQYF
TRBV11-3 | NA | CASSPGAEVREYF
TRBV5-1 | NA | CASRRESYEQYF
TRBV7-2 | NA | CASSSLPMRADYEQYF
TRBV18 | few | CASSPLAGVTDTQYF
TRBV30 | NA | CAWSPGLLEQFF
TRBV11-3 | NA | CASTEDRGLEAFF
TRBV12-5 | NA | CASGLLRILSGANVLTF
TRBV11-3 | NA | CASSLGHNEQFF
TRBV29-1 | NA | CSVLKMTSGEADTQYF
TRBV15 | NA | CATSRTGQLSYEQYF
TRBV10-1 | NA | CASSADRDSDYGYTF
TRBV27 | NA | CASSSNRGENEQFF
TRBV29-1 | once | CSAQEGENTEAFF
TRBV19 | NA | CASSIQTGLNEQFF
TRBV6-6 | NA | CASRIGQGVGQPQHF
TRBV2 | NA | CASRKWGEAFF
TRBV27 | NA | CASSPWPGQETQYF
TRBV9 | NA | CASSVEGGTTIRVDEQFF
TRBV15 | NA | CATSRVPGKGTEAFF
TRBV18 | NA | CASSQGWGTTNTEAFF
TRBV27 | NA | CASRDRAGTEAFF
TRBV5-4 | NA | CASSSPGQPSTDTQYF
TRBV19 | few | CASSNSGGGNTIYF
TRBV6-5 | NA | CASSYSGSGANVLTF
TRBV6-5 | NA | CASGGQGSGEKLFF
TRBV18 | NA | CASSLDRDQPQHF
TRBV7-2 | NA | CASSLDRNTEAFF
TRBV4-1 | once | CASSPEHSTDTQYF
TRBV10-3 | NA | CAISAGGPYNEQFF
TRBV6-6 | NA | CASSLGTATDTQYF
TRBV19 | NA | CASIGANVGNYGYTF